This is a list of T cell receptor beta chains from one sample in a study of T cells in Graves' hyperthyroidism and ophthalmopathy. One entry per CDR3 protein, called by TCRdb with MiXCR from the multiplex PCR reads. The table includes about 320,000 distinct CDR3 sequences, over 15% detected once. Sequenced: blood. Receptors were obtained from a man aged 25 to 40 with Graves' hyperthyroidism. The CDR3 runs from the conserved cysteine through the conserved F or W. Fields, in order: CDR3 protein, CDR3 DNA, D gene, J gene, V gene, clone size. The D gene is left open where the match is weak. Clone size is not always given. Where it is, it says once, few, many or a class for expanded clones.

CASSTQPSSYEQYF	TGCGCCAGCAGCACCCAGCCGAGCTCCTACGAGCAGTACTTC	NA	TRBJ2-7	TRBV5-1	many
CASSFLPSSYNEQFF	TGCGCCAGCAGCTTCCTCCCAAGCTCCTACAATGAGCAGTTCTTC	NA	TRBJ2-1	TRBV5-1	many
CASSPGRGGDTQYF	TGTGCCAGCAGCCCGGGCAGGGGGGGAGATACGCAGTATTTT	NA	TRBJ2-3	TRBV5-4	few
CASSYSVGYRKPLAKNIQYF	TGTGCCAGCAGTTACTCAGTCGGCTACCGGAAACCTTTAGCCAAAAACATTCAGTACTTC	NA	TRBJ2-4	TRBV6-5	few
CATRSGETQYF	TGTGCCACCAGATCCGGAGAGACCCAGTACTTC	NA	TRBJ2-5	TRBV24-1	few
CASSLEIGLAYEQYF	TGTGCCAGCAGCTTGGAAATAGGACTAGCATACGAGCAGTACTTC	TRBD2	TRBJ2-7	TRBV5-5	few
CASSIGAPGLDEQFF	TGTGCCAGTAGTATAGGAGCCCCTGGACTCGATGAGCAGTTCTTC	NA	TRBJ2-1	TRBV19	few
CASSVGGRGDIQYF	TGTGCCAGCAGTGTCGGGGGGAGAGGAGACATTCAGTACTTC	TRBD2	TRBJ2-4	TRBV28	NA
CASSDYRDVSSYEQYF	TGTGCCAGCAGCGACTACAGGGACGTTAGCTCCTACGAGCAGTACTTC	NA	TRBJ2-7	TRBV12-3/TRBV12-4	NA
CSARDMSTYTDTQYF	TGCAGTGCTAGAGATATGTCCACCTACACAGATACGCAGTATTTT	NA	TRBJ2-3	TRBV20-1	many
CSLEGGTGGVNEQFF	TGCAGCCTAGAGGGGGGGACAGGGGGGGTCAATGAGCAGTTCTTC	TRBD1	TRBJ2-1	TRBV29-1	NA
CASSPGTSSYEQYF	TGCGCCAGCAGCCCCGGGACATCCTCCTACGAGCAGTACTTC	NA	TRBJ2-7	TRBV5-1	many
CASSSPETGDEKLFF	TGCGCCAGCAGCTCGCCGGAGACAGGGGATGAAAAACTGTTTTTT	TRBD1	TRBJ1-4	TRBV5-1	NA
CASGPGTGVHEQFF	TGTGCCAGCGGTCCCGGGACAGGGGTCCATGAGCAGTTCTTC	TRBD1	TRBJ2-1	TRBV27	many
CASSLLVNTGELFF	TGTGCCAGCAGCTTACTCGTGAACACCGGGGAGCTGTTTTTT	NA	TRBJ2-2	TRBV7-3	many
CASSFLTGGIEKLFF	TGTGCCAGCAGCTTCCTGACAGGGGGGATTGAAAAACTGTTTTTT	TRBD1	TRBJ1-4	TRBV3-1	NA
CASDPGAEAFF	TGTGCCAGCGACCCCGGGGCTGAAGCTTTCTTT	NA	TRBJ1-1	TRBV7-9	many
CASSLDRDSNEQFF	TGTGCCAGCAGCTTAGATCGGGACTCCAATGAGCAGTTCTTC	NA	TRBJ2-1	TRBV11-2	many
CASSLNGANTGELFF	TGTGCCAGCAGCTTGAACGGGGCTAACACCGGGGAGCTGTTTTTT	NA	TRBJ2-2	TRBV5-5	few
CSAIGAQIGLDTQYF	TGCAGTGCTATCGGAGCACAGATCGGGCTAGATACGCAGTATTTT	NA	TRBJ2-3	TRBV20-1	many
CASSFRGHNQPQHF	TGTGCCAGCAGTTTCCGAGGGCACAATCAGCCCCAGCATTTT	NA	TRBJ1-5	TRBV6-1	NA
CSARGEQGYEQYF	TGCAGTGCTAGGGGGGAACAGGGCTACGAGCAGTACTTC	NA	TRBJ2-7	TRBV20-1	NA
CASSSRDRAPEKLFF	TGTGCCAGCAGTTCCCGGGACAGGGCGCCCGAAAAACTGTTTTTT	TRBD1	TRBJ1-4	TRBV28	many
CASSVGFSNQPQHF	TGTGCCAGTAGTGTCGGGTTTAGCAATCAGCCCCAGCATTTT	NA	TRBJ1-5	TRBV19	many
CAWKLDPTYEQYF	TGTGCCTGGAAACTAGACCCCACCTACGAGCAGTACTTC	NA	TRBJ2-7	TRBV30	few
CASSSGTGGNEQFF	TGCGCCAGCAGCTCCGGGACAGGGGGCAATGAGCAGTTCTTC	TRBD1	TRBJ2-1	TRBV5-1	NA
CASSLLRDRGPFGPYGQYF	TGTGCCAGCAGCTTATTGCGGGACAGGGGGCCGTTTGGCCCCTACGGGCAGTACTTC	TRBD1	TRBJ2-7	TRBV13	NA
CASSHRDGEQFF	TGTGCCAGCTCTCACAGGGATGGTGAGCAGTTCTTC	NA	TRBJ2-1	TRBV18	many
CASSLARVRAGNEQFF	TGTGCCAGCAGCTTAGCGCGTGTTAGGGCCGGGAATGAGCAGTTCTTC	NA	TRBJ2-1	TRBV7-2	NA
CASTRLAGVYETQYF	TGTGCCAGCACCAGACTAGCGGGAGTGTATGAGACCCAGTACTTC	TRBD2	TRBJ2-5	TRBV2	many
CAGKVLGGLEQYF	TGTGCCGGCAAGGTCCTGGGAGGGTTGGAGCAGTACTTC	TRBD2	TRBJ2-7	TRBV6-1	NA
CASSFGLAGITDTQYF	TGTGCCAGCAGCTTCGGACTAGCGGGTATCACAGATACGCAGTATTTT	TRBD2	TRBJ2-3	TRBV5-4	NA
CAWRGRTSNQPQHF	TGTGCCTGGAGGGGACGGACCAGCAATCAGCCCCAGCATTTT	NA	TRBJ1-5	TRBV30	many
CASSQEQMNTEAFF	TGTGCCAGCAGCCAGGAGCAGATGAACACTGAAGCTTTCTTT	NA	TRBJ1-1	TRBV7-2	many
CASSLGGGPLFF	TGTGCCAGCAGTTTAGGGGGGGGGCCCCTGTTTTTT	NA	TRBJ1-4	TRBV12-3/TRBV12-4	few
CASSVGGRGLKTQYF	TGTGCCAGCAGCGTAGGGGGTCGGGGCTTGAAGACCCAGTACTTC	NA	TRBJ2-5	TRBV9	few
CSASVGTYGYTF	TGCAGTGCTAGTGTCGGAACCTATGGCTACACCTTC	NA	TRBJ1-2	TRBV20-1	few
CASSLGGLVLFDEQFF	TGCGCCAGCAGCTTGGGAGGACTAGTATTATTCGATGAGCAGTTCTTC	TRBD2	TRBJ2-1	TRBV5-1	NA
CASNLQRGETDNYGYTF	TGTGCCAGTAACCTGCAACGGGGGGAGACGGATAACTATGGCTACACCTTC	NA	TRBJ1-2	TRBV19	NA
CASSWGRVSYNEQFF	TGTGCCAGCAGCTGGGGACGGGTCTCCTACAATGAGCAGTTCTTC	NA	TRBJ2-1	TRBV11-2	many
CASSDPAKPSTDTQYF	TGTGCCAGCAGTGACCCAGCCAAACCTAGCACAGATACGCAGTATTTT	NA	TRBJ2-3	TRBV6-1	NA
CAWGTGNLLRNEKLFF	TGTGCCTGGGGTACAGGGAACCTTCTTCGCAATGAAAAACTGTTTTTT	NA	TRBJ1-4	TRBV30	many
CSAGNRDYGFTF	TGCAGTGCCGGGAACAGGGACTATGGCTTCACCTTC	NA	TRBJ1-2	TRBV20-1	NA
CSARDGGGLAVYEQYF	TGCAGTGCTAGAGATGGAGGGGGACTAGCCGTCTACGAGCAGTACTTC	TRBD2	TRBJ2-7	TRBV20-1	few
CASIPLPRSYEQYF	TGTGCCAGCATTCCGTTACCTAGGTCCTACGAGCAGTACTTC	NA	TRBJ2-7	TRBV6-1	NA
CSATRVGDTDTQYF	TGCAGCGCCACGAGGGTAGGGGACACAGATACGCAGTATTTT	NA	TRBJ2-3	TRBV29-1	NA
CASSNFRGGSYEQYF	TGTGCCAGCAGCAATTTCAGAGGGGGAAGCTACGAGCAGTACTTC	NA	TRBJ2-7	TRBV9	many
CASSLTGTLDEQYF	TGCGCCAGCAGCTTGACCGGGACCCTGGACGAGCAGTACTTC	NA	TRBJ2-7	TRBV5-1	few
CASSRTGDYGYTF	TGTGCCAGCAGCCGCACAGGGGACTATGGCTACACCTTC	TRBD1	TRBJ1-2	TRBV5-5	many
CAISEDRGLDEQYF	TGTGCCATCAGTGAGGACAGGGGGCTGGACGAGCAGTACTTC	TRBD1	TRBJ2-7	TRBV10-3	many
CASSFGLARVQEQFF	TGCGCCAGCAGCTTTGGACTAGCGAGGGTTCAGGAGCAGTTCTTC	TRBD2	TRBJ2-1	TRBV5-1	many
CAGSEDSFNQPQHF	TGTGCCGGCAGTGAAGACAGTTTCAATCAGCCCCAGCATTTT	NA	TRBJ1-5	TRBV2	few
CSARENTDTQYF	TGCAGCGCCCGAGAGAACACAGATACGCAGTATTTT	NA	TRBJ2-3	TRBV29-1	many
CASSWIGQGTEAFF	TGCGCCAGCAGCTGGATTGGACAGGGCACTGAAGCTTTCTTT	TRBD1	TRBJ1-1	TRBV5-5	NA
CASRQRQGRGSGNEQFF	TGTGCCAGCAGGCAGAGACAGGGTAGAGGGTCTGGGAATGAGCAGTTCTTC	TRBD1	TRBJ2-1	TRBV6-2/TRBV6-3	NA
CASSPIRSSYEQYF	TGTGCCAGCAGCCCAATAAGGAGCTCCTACGAGCAGTACTTC	NA	TRBJ2-7	TRBV7-2	many
CASSVTAGNSYEQYF	TGTGCCAGCAGCGTAACGGCAGGGAACTCCTACGAGCAGTACTTC	NA	TRBJ2-7	TRBV9	NA
CAITGAKRYEQYF	TGTGCCATCACCGGGGCTAAGAGGTACGAGCAGTACTTC	NA	TRBJ2-7	TRBV10-3	NA
CASSSAPVSSYEQYF	TGTGCCAGCAGTTCTGCGCCCGTAAGTTCGTACGAGCAGTACTTC	NA	TRBJ2-7	TRBV28	NA